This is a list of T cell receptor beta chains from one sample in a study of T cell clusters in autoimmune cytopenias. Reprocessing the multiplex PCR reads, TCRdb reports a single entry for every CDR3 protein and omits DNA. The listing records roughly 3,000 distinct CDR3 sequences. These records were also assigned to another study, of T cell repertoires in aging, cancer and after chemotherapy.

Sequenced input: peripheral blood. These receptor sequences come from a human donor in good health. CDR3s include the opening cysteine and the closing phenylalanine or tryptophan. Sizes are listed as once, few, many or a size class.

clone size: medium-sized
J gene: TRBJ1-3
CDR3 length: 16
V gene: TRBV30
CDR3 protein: CALTSPTANSGNTIYF

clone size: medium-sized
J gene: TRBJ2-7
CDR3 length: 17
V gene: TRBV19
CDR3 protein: CASSIMGTGTAHYEQYF

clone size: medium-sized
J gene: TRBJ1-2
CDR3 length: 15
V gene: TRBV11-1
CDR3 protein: CASSLEDGPNYGYTF

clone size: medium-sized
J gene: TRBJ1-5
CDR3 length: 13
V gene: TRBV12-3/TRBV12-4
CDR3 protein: CASSRGKDQPQHF